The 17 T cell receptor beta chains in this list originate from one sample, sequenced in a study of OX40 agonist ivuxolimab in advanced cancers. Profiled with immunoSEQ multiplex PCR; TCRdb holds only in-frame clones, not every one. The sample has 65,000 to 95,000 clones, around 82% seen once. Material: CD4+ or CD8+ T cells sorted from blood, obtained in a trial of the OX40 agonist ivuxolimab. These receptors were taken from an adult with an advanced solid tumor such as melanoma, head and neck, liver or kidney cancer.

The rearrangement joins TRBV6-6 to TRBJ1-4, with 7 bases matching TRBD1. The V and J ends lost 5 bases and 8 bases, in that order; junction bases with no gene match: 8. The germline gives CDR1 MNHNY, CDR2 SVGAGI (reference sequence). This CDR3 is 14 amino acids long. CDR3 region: CASSPRQGGEKLFF. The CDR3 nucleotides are TGTGCCAGCAGTCCAAGACAGGGCGGGGAAAAACTGTTTTTT.

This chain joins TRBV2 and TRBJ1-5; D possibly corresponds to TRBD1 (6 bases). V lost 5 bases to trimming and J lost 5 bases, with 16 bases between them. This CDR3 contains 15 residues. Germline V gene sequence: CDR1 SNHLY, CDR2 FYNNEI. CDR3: CASSNRQVKDQPQHF. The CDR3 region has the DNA TGTGCCAGCAGTAACAGACAGGTAAAAGATCAGCCCCAGCATTTT.

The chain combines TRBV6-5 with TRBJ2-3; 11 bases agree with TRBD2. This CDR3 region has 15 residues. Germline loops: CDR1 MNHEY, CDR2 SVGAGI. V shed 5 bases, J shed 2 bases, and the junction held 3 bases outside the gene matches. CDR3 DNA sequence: TGTGCCAGCAGTAGACTAGCGGGGAACACAGATACGCAGTATTTT. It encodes CASSRLAGNTDTQYF.

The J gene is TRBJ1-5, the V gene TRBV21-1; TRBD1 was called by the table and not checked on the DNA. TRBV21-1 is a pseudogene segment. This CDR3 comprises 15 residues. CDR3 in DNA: TGTGCCAGCAGCAAAGTGGGGCAGACCCGTCAGCCCCAGCATTTT. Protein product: CASSKVGQTRQPQHF.

The CDR3: CASSPRERGGPYF. DNA of the CDR3: TGTGCCAGTAGTCCCCGTGAGCGGGGGGGCCCGTATTTT. This chain uses TRBV19 with TRBJ2-3; 10 bases match TRBD2. Looked up from germline, CDR1 is LNHDA and CDR2 is SQIVND (reference sequence). The CDR3 length is 13 residues. V shed 5 bases, J shed 14 bases, and the junction held 10 bases outside the gene matches.

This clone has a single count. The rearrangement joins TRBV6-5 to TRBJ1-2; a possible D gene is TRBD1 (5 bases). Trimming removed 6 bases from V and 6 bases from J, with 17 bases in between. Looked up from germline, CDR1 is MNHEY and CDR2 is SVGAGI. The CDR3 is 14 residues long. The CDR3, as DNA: TGTGCCAGCAGAGCAGGGACTGCCCTTAATGGCTACACCTTC. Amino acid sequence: CASRAGTALNGYTF.

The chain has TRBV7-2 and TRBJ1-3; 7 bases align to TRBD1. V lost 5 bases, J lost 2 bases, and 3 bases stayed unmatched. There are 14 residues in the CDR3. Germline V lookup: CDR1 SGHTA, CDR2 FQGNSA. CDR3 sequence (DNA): TGTGCCAGCAGCCTACAGGGGACTGGAAACACCATATATTTT. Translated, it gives CASSLQGTGNTIYF.

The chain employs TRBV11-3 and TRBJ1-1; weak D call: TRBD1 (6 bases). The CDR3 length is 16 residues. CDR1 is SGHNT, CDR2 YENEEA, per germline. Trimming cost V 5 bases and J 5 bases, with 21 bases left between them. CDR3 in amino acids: CASSPRYGRGETEAFF. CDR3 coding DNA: TGTGCCAGCAGCCCAAGATATGGCAGGGGAGAAACTGAAGCTTTCTTT.

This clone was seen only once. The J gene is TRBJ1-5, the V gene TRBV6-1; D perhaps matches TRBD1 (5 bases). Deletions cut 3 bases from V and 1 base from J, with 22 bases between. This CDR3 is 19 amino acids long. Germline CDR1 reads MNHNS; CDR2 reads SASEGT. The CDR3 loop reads CASSDAGGRGIRSNQPQHF. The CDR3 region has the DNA TGTGCCAGCAGTGATGCCGGGGGACGTGGGATTCGGAGCAATCAGCCCCAGCATTTT.

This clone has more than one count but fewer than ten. This chain's CDR3 is CASSLRSPNTEAFF. The CDR3 region has the DNA TGTGCCAGCAGCTTAAGGTCTCCGAACACTGAAGCTTTCTTT. The rearrangement uses TRBV7-9 and TRBJ1-1; D unresolved. Germline V gives CDR1 SEHNR, CDR2 FQNEAQ (reference sequence). Trimming shortened V by 2 bases and J by 1 base, and 8 bases separated the two germline ends. The CDR3 consists of 14 residues.

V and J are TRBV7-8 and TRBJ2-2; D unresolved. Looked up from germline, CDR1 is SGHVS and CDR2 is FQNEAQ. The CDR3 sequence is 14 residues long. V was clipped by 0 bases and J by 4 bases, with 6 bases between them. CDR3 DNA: TGTGCCAGCAGCTTAGCGCCGTCCACCGGGGAGCTGTTTTTT. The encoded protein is CASSLAPSTGELFF.

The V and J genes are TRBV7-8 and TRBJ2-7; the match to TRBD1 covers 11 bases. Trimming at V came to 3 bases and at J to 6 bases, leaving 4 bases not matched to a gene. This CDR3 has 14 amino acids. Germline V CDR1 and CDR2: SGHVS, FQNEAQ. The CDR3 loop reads CASSFGQGAAEQYF. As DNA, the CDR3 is TGTGCCAGCAGCTTCGGACAGGGGGCAGCCGAGCAGTACTTC.

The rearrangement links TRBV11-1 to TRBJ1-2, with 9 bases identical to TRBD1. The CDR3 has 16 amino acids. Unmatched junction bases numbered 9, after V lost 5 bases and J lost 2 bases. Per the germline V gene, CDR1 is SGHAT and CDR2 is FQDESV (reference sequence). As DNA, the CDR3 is TGTGCCAGCAGCCCTGGGACAGGGCAGGGAAACTATGGCTACACCTTC. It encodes CASSPGTGQGNYGYTF.

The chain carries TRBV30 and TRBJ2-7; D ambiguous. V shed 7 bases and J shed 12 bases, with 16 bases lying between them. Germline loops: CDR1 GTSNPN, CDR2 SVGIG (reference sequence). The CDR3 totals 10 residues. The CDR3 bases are TGTGCCTCCTACCAGATGCAATGGTACTTC. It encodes CASYQMQWYF.

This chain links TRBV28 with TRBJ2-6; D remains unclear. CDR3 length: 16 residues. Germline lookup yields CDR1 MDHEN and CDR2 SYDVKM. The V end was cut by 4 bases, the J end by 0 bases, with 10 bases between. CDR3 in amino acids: CASSSGGISGANVLTF. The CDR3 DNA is TGTGCCAGCAGTTCTGGCGGAATCTCTGGGGCCAACGTCCTGACTTTC.

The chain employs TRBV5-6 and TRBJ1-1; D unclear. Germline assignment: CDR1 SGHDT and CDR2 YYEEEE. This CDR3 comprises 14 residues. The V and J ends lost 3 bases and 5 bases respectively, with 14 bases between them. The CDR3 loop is CASSSEGGRTEAFF. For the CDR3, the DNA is TGTGCCAGCAGCTCCGAGGGCGGGCGGACTGAAGCTTTCTTT.

The CDR3 sequence: CASSSEGGPWNEQFF. DNA of the CDR3: TGCGCCAGCAGCTCTGAGGGGGGTCCCTGGAATGAGCAGTTCTTC. The rearrangement joins TRBV5-1 to TRBJ2-1, with D perhaps assigned TRBD1 or TRBD2 (6 bases each). The CDR3 loop spans 15 amino acids. V shed 3 bases and J shed 7 bases, with 17 bases lying between them. CDR1 and CDR2 (germline): SGHRS, YFSETQ.